What follows are 2 T cell receptor beta chains derived from one specimen sequenced in a study of a mutant IDH1 vaccine in newly diagnosed glioma. The antigens these receptors bind are not known. Time point given: week 23, last vaccination. A single vaccine dose contained 300 ug of mutant IDH1 20-mer peptide, and topical imiquimod was used with it. Profiled with immunoSEQ multiplex PCR; TCRdb holds only in-frame clones, not every one. Of approximately 57,000 clones listed, about three quarters were seen once; the top ten hold approximately 8%. Sequencing used PBMCs, obtained from a glioma patient whose treatment included an IDH1 peptide vaccine. These receptors originate from a woman aged 40 to 50 with glioma. Some clones in this sample may be carry-over from other donors' samples.

The chain recombines TRBV15 with TRBJ1-5, with D uncertain. V lost 8 bases, J lost 2 bases, and 13 bases lay in between. The CDR3 has 14 residues. CDR1 LNHNV and CDR2 YYDKDF come from the germline V gene (reference sequence). CDR3 in DNA: TGTGCCACCGAGGTAGGGATGGGCAATCAGCCCCAGCATTTT. Amino acids: CATEVGMGNQPQHF.

V and J are TRBV29-1 and TRBJ2-5; D tentatively reads TRBD1 or TRBD2 (5 bases each). The V gene's germline CDR1 is SQVTM and CDR2 ANQGSEA. V gave up 8 bases and J gave up 4 bases, with 14 bases separating them. The CDR3 runs 12 residues. The CDR3 coding sequence is TGCAGCACCGGGACGGGTGGAGAGACCCAGTACTTC. Its protein is CSTGTGGETQYF.